This T cell receptor (beta chain) is from a study of identifying expanded T cells in peripheral blood. The study's findings and limits: Clone count variance between approximately two-week samples rose with total template count. Differentially abundant clones: about 1.2 between replicates, about 16 at approximately 13 days, under 25 at four.

Profiling relied on immunoSEQ multiplex PCR, and the TCRdb table lists in-frame clones only, not all of them. The top ten hold roughly 13% of the sample, which has over 90,000 clones, around 88% seen once. The germline V gene has CDR1 LGHNA and CDR2 YSLEER. The CDR3 contains 17 residues. V was clipped by 0 bases and J by 1 base; unmatched bases: 4. No infections or other immune events were documented during collection. This clone was seen more than once but under ten times. Its antigen is currently unknown. The receptor was isolated from a person between 18 and 70 years old in good health. Source material: blood. The chain is built from TRBV4-3 and TRBJ2-2, with 8 bases that match TRBD2. CDR3 in amino acids: CASSQEYLAGNTGELFF. The CDR3 DNA reads as TGCGCCAGCAGCCAAGAATACCTAGCGGGGAACACCGGGGAGCTGTTTTTT.